Described below is a single T cell receptor (beta chain) sequence and its context. Its antigen is unknown. The entry originates in a study of response to subunit inactivated influenza vaccine. Study results and caveats: Every seasonal influenza vaccination brings in few new T cells, the authors suggested.

TCRdb processed the RT-PCR reads anew with MiXCR; each CDR3 protein has one entry. The top ten hold 10% of the sample, which has about 300,000 distinct CDR3 sequences, just over 20% seen once. The V end lost 6 bases, the J end lost 1 base, and 15 bases lay between the germline ends. The CDR3 has 15 amino acids. The sample in question was PBMCs from blood, obtained 21 months after vaccination. The rearrangement uses TRBV12-3 or TRBV12-4 and TRBJ1-1, with no clear D. The source of this sequence is a man aged 45 to 75 who received an inactivated influenza vaccine. CDR3 region: CASSPPGVWNTEAFF. CDR3 sequence (DNA): TGTGCCAGCAGCCCCCCCGGGGTGTGGAACACTGAAGCTTTCTTT.